The 27 T cell receptor beta chains below come from one sample, sequenced in a study of T cell repertoires in cytomegalovirus infection. TCRdb re-called the reads through MiXCR, storing one row per CDR3 protein. This table holds about 310,000 distinct CDR3 sequences, around a sixth found once. The material sequenced was PBMCs. The receptors were sampled from a human donor in good health (CMV status not recorded). Some clones in this sample may be carry-over from other donors' samples.

The rearrangement links TRBV12-3 or TRBV12-4 to TRBJ1-1; 7 bases fit TRBD1. The CDR3 spans 16 residues. The trim removed 5 bases at V and 0 bases at J, leaving 9 bases unmatched. In DNA, the CDR3 is TGTGCCAGCAGTCTCGGACAGGCTACTTTGAACACTGAAGCTTTCTTT. As protein: CASSLGQATLNTEAFF.

This clonotype has more than one count but fewer than ten. For the CDR3, the DNA is TGTGCCAGCAGCTTATCGTGGGGGGCCCAAGGTGAGCAGTTCTTC. It codes for CASSLSWGAQGEQFF. This chain connects TRBV7-2 to TRBJ2-1; TRBD1 or TRBD2 may be the D gene (6 bases each). The CDR3 is 15 amino acids. Germline-derived CDR1 and CDR2 are SGHTA and FQGNSA. V gave up 2 bases and J gave up 9 bases, with 17 bases separating them.

This clonotype was observed many times. The rearrangement joins TRBV12-3 or TRBV12-4 to TRBJ2-7; D remains ambiguous. V lost 6 bases, J lost 6 bases, and 12 bases lay in between. The CDR3 spans 12 residues. In DNA form, the CDR3 reads TGTGCCAGCAGCCCCCAAGTGGGCGAGCAGTACTTC. Its translation: CASSPQVGEQYF.

The CDR3 coding sequence is TGCAGTGCTAGCGGGGACAGGATGGGGTATGGCTACACCTTC. This encodes CSASGDRMGYGYTF. The chain is built from TRBV20-1 and TRBJ1-2; 8 bases are shared with TRBD1. This CDR3 spans 14 amino acids. Per the germline V gene, CDR1 is DFQATT and CDR2 is SNEGSKA (reference sequence). J gave up 5 bases and V 3 bases, and 8 bases lay outside the gene matches.

This clonotype was counted many times. V gene TRBV20-1 combines with J gene TRBJ1-2, with D perhaps matching TRBD1 (5 bases). Deletions cut 8 bases from V and 2 bases from J, with 12 bases between. The CDR3 totals 12 residues. Germline V lookup: CDR1 DFQATT, CDR2 SNEGSKA (reference sequence). The CDR3 DNA reads TGCAGTACAGAGACAGACAACTATGGCTACACCTTC. Translating gives CSTETDNYGYTF.

Ten or more counts support this clonotype. This sequence joins TRBV7-2 and TRBJ1-6, with D uncertain. Germline CDR1 and CDR2: SGHTA and FQGNSA. Deletions cut 5 bases from V and 8 bases from J, with 13 bases between. The CDR3 sequence is 14 residues long. The CDR3 reads CASSPSSTHSPLHF. CDR3 DNA sequence: TGTGCCAGCAGCCCGTCCTCGACTCATTCACCCCTCCACTTT.

This clonotype was seen a handful of times. J is TRBJ2-7 and V is TRBV20-1, with TRBD2 matching over 7 bases. The length of the CDR3 is 15 residues. The germline CDR1 and CDR2 sequences are DFQATT and SNEGSKA (reference sequence). The ends lost 0 bases at V and 2 bases at J; junction bases unmatched: 7. This chain's CDR3 is CSARDRVGGTYEQYF. The CDR3 nucleotides are TGCAGTGCTAGAGATCGGGTCGGGGGGACCTACGAGCAGTACTTC.

CDR3 amino acids: CSAKMAYNEQFF. The CDR3 DNA reads TGCAGTGCTAAAATGGCCTACAATGAGCAGTTCTTC. This chain links TRBV20-1 with TRBJ2-1; D is ambiguous. CDR1 and CDR2 (germline): DFQATT, SNEGSKA (reference sequence). CDR3 size: 12 residues. V shed 4 bases and J shed 2 bases, with 6 bases lying between them.

This clonotype has more than one count but fewer than ten. The genes are TRBV7-9 and TRBJ1-1; weak D call: TRBD1 (6 bases). V dropped 1 base and J dropped 5 bases, with 14 bases sitting between them. The CDR3 runs 15 residues. CDR1 and CDR2 (germline): SEHNR, FQNEAQ (reference sequence). The CDR3 loop reads CASSLVTGARTEAFF. The CDR3 nucleotides are TGTGCCAGCAGCTTAGTTACGGGGGCGAGAACTGAAGCTTTCTTT.

This clonotype was recorded many times. The J gene is TRBJ2-5, the V gene TRBV20-1, with D maybe TRBD2 (5 bases). Germline-derived CDR1 and CDR2 are DFQATT and SNEGSKA (reference sequence). There are 14 residues in the CDR3. V lost 5 bases to trimming and J lost 5 bases, with 18 bases between them. The chain's CDR3 is CSASHTQRGETQYF. DNA for the CDR3: TGCAGTGCTTCCCACACCCAGCGAGGGGAGACCCAGTACTTC.

This clonotype was counted a single time. The V call is TRBV12-3 or TRBV12-4, the J call TRBJ2-7, with 8 nucleotides matching TRBD1. The CDR3 spans 15 residues. Germline trimming cut 6 bases from V and 4 bases from J; bases unmatched to any gene: 11. The CDR3 region has the DNA TGTGCCAGCAGCCGAGGACAGGGTCCTTTATACGAGCAGTACTTC. Translation: CASSRGQGPLYEQYF.

The chain employs TRBV7-6 and TRBJ1-4; D ambiguous. This CDR3 region has 15 residues. The germline gives CDR1 SGHVS, CDR2 FNYEAQ. V lost 2 bases and J 0 bases, leaving 7 bases between the germline ends. CDR3 region: CASSLFGTTNEKLFF. The DNA of the CDR3 is TGTGCCAGCAGCTTATTTGGCACAACTAATGAAAAACTGTTTTTT.

Ten or more counts support this clonotype. This chain joins TRBV28 and TRBJ2-1; 14 nucleotides line up with TRBD2. V was clipped by 5 bases and J by 3 bases; unmatched bases: 3. The CDR3 covers 16 residues. The germline V gene has CDR1 MDHEN and CDR2 SYDVKM. CDR3 bases: TGTGCCAGCAGTCCGGGGACTAGCGGGGGCTACAATGAGCAGTTCTTC. Amino acid sequence: CASSPGTSGGYNEQFF.

This clonotype was picked up a small number of times. The chain is built from TRBV19 and TRBJ2-1; 12 bases are shared with TRBD2. The CDR3 covers 15 residues. The germline CDR1 and CDR2 sequences are LNHDA and SQIVND (reference sequence). V gave up 5 bases and J gave up 7 bases; unmatched junction bases: 6. The CDR3 region is CASSGLAGIRNEQFF. The CDR3 region has the DNA TGTGCCAGTAGTGGACTAGCGGGGATTCGGAATGAGCAGTTCTTC.

The table lists this clonotype with many counts. The chain couples TRBV6-2 or TRBV6-3 to TRBJ1-1; a possible D gene is TRBD1 (6 bases). Germline loops: CDR1 MNHEY, CDR2 SVGEGT. Trimming stripped 5 bases from V and 7 bases from J, with 11 bases between. The CDR3 runs 12 residues. As DNA, the CDR3 is TGTGCCAGCAGTCAGGGGCTCGGTGAAGCTTTCTTT. Amino acid sequence: CASSQGLGEAFF.

In this sample, this clonotype turned up many times. The rearrangement uses TRBV7-2 and TRBJ2-7; TRBD1 matches 8 bases. Germline CDR1 and CDR2: SGHTA and FQGNSA. The CDR3 contains 14 residues. The V gene end was trimmed by 5 bases and the J gene end by 6 bases; junction bases not matched to a gene: 9. For the CDR3, the DNA is TGTGCCAGCAGCCTCTTGGACAGGGTGACCGAGCAGTACTTC. Its protein product is CASSLLDRVTEQYF. The full variable domain, rest sourced from reference TRBV7-2 and TRBJ2-7, is GAGVSQSPSNKVTEKGKDVELRCDPISGHTALYWYRQSLGQGLEFLIYFQGNSAPDKSGLPSDRFSAERTGGSVSTLTIQRTQQEDSAVYLCASSLLDRVTEQYFGPGTRLTVT.

The chain recombines TRBV7-8 with TRBJ2-5; no reliable D call. In germline, CDR1 is SGHVS, CDR2 FQNEAQ. This CDR3 contains 15 residues. Between the trimmed V and J ends, which lost 5 bases and 0 bases, there was a span of 13 bases. CDR3 nucleotides: TGTGCCAGCAGCCTTATATTAGACTACCAAGAGACCCAGTACTTC. Its protein product is CASSLILDYQETQYF.

This clonotype occurred many times. This chain links TRBV7-2 with TRBJ1-2; perhaps TRBD1 as D (5 bases). Germline V lookup: CDR1 SGHTA, CDR2 FQGNSA. The V gene lost 5 bases and the J gene lost 1 base, with 14 bases spanning the gap. CDR3 length: 15 amino acids. In DNA form, the CDR3 reads TGTGCCAGCAGCCCCGGACATGGAAATAACTATGGCTACACCTTC. Its translation is CASSPGHGNNYGYTF.

Notes on this clonotype: Its ends do not fully match the called genes, so a read error is possible. The J gene is TRBJ2-2, the V gene TRBV6-8, with D tentatively TRBD2 (6 bases). In germline, CDR1 is MNHGY, CDR2 SAAAGT. The CDR3 spans 14 residues. CDR3 region: CVSSVGGYTGELFF. The CDR3, as DNA: TGTGTCAGCAGTGTGGGAGGATACACCGGGGAGCTGTTTTTT.

The sample holds a few counts of this clonotype. The gene calls are TRBV10-3 and TRBJ1-1; TRBD1 matches 7 bases. CDR1 is ENHRY, CDR2 SYGVKD, per germline. V dropped 5 bases and J dropped 11; count of bases not matched to a gene: 20. This CDR3 comprises 16 residues. This CDR3 is CAISSTGSGISTAAFF. The CDR3, as DNA: TGTGCCATCAGTTCGACAGGGTCCGGAATCTCGACGGCGGCTTTCTTT.

This clonotype was counted many times. The rearrangement joins TRBV28 to TRBJ1-2, with a possible D match to TRBD1 (6 bases). Germline V lookup: CDR1 MDHEN, CDR2 SYDVKM. Trimming removed 1 base from V and 2 bases from J, with 11 bases in between. The CDR3 contains 15 residues. The CDR3, as DNA: TGTGCCAGCAGTTTATCCGACAGGTCCAACTATGGCTACACCTTC. Protein: CASSLSDRSNYGYTF.

This clonotype was observed a few times. The V and J genes are TRBV28 and TRBJ2-3; perhaps D is TRBD1 or TRBD2 (5 bases each). Germline values: CDR1 MDHEN, CDR2 SYDVKM. Trimming removed 10 bases at V and 0 bases at J, with 14 bases between. The CDR3 sequence is 14 residues long. For the CDR3, the DNA is TGTGCCACCTCGGGACGGCCCAGCACAGATACGCAGTATTTT. Its translation: CATSGRPSTDTQYF.

This clonotype has more than one count but fewer than ten. The gene calls are TRBV7-9 and TRBJ2-7; TRBD2 matches 8 bases. This CDR3 has 15 residues. CDR1 SEHNR and CDR2 FQNEAQ come from the germline V gene (reference sequence). Unmatched junction bases numbered 11, after V lost 5 bases and J lost 5 bases. The CDR3 is CASSEPLAGIHEQYF. For the CDR3, the DNA is TGTGCCAGCAGCGAACCGTTAGCGGGAATTCACGAGCAGTACTTC. The variable domain in full, with the rest retrieved from reference TRBV7-9 and TRBJ2-7, is DTGVSQNPRHKITKRGQNVTFRCDPISEHNRLYWYRQTLGQGPEFLTYFQNEAQLEKSRLLSDRFSAERPKGSFSTLEIQRTEQGDSAMYLCASSEPLAGIHEQYFGPGTRLTVT.

This clonotype occurred many times. The gene calls are TRBV12-3 or TRBV12-4 and TRBJ2-1; possibly TRBD2 for D (7 bases). The CDR3 extends over 14 amino acids. Trimming pared 4 bases from V and 5 bases from J, leaving 12 bases between. The CDR3 DNA reads as TGTGCCAGCAGTTGGGGGGGGCCCCACAATGAGCAGTTCTTC. This sequence encodes CASSWGGPHNEQFF.

As concerns this clonotype: The junction differs from germline at one of its ends, possibly a read error. This chain joins TRBV12-3 or TRBV12-4 and TRBJ1-2; 7 bases match TRBD1. This CDR3 spans 13 amino acids. In nucleotides, the CDR3 is TGTGCCAGCACCGAACAGGGGATAGATGGCCACACCTTC. This sequence encodes CASTEQGIDGHTF.

In this sample, this clonotype turned up a few times. Relative to the germline gene, one junction end is altered; a read error may explain this. This chain joins TRBV9 and TRBJ2-7, with TRBD2 as a possible D gene (5 bases). The CDR3 runs to 14 residues. The germline V gene encodes CDR1 SGDLS and CDR2 YYNGEE. The CDR3 DNA reads TGTGCCAGCGGCGTAAGGAGCGGCAACTACGAGCAGTACTTC. It translates to CASGVRSGNYEQYF.

This clonotype was seen more than once but under ten times. The chain joins TRBV6-5 to TRBJ1-2, with a tentative D call TRBD1 (6 bases). Trimming left V 5 bases short and J 4 bases short, with 14 bases between. Germline V gives CDR1 MNHEY, CDR2 SVGAGI. This CDR3 is built from 14 residues. Here the CDR3 reads CASSTPGTTYGYTF. The CDR3 DNA sequence: TGTGCCAGCAGTACACCCGGGACAACCTATGGCTACACCTTC.